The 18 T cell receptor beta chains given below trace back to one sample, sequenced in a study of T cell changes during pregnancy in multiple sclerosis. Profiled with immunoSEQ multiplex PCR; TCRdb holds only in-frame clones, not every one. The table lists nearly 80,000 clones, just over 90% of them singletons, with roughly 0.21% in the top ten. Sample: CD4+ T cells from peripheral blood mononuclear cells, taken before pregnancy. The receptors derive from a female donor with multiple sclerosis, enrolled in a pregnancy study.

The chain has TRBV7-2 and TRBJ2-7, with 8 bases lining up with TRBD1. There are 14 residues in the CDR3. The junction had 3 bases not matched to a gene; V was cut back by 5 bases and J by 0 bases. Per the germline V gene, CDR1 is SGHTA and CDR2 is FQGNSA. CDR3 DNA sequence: TGTGCCAGCAGCGGAGACAGGGGCTCCTACGAGCAGTACTTC. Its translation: CASSGDRGSYEQYF.

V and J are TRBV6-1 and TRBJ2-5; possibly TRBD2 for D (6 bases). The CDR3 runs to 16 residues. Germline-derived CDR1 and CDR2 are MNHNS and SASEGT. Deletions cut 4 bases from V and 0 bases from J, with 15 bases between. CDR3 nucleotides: TGTGCCAGCAGTGTCCGGGACTTTAAGTACCAAGAGACCCAGTACTTC. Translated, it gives CASSVRDFKYQETQYF.

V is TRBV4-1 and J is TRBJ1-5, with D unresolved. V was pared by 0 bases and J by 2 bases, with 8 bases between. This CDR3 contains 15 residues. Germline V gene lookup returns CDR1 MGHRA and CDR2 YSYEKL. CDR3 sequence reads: CASSQEESRNQPQHF. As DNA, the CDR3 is TGCGCCAGCAGCCAAGAGGAGAGCCGCAATCAGCCCCAGCATTTT.

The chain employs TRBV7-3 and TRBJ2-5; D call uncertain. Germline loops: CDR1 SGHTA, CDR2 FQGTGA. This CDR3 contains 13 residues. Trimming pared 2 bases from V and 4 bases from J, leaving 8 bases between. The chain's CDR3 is CASSLAGGETQYF. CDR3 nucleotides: TGTGCCAGCAGCTTAGCCGGTGGAGAGACCCAGTACTTC.

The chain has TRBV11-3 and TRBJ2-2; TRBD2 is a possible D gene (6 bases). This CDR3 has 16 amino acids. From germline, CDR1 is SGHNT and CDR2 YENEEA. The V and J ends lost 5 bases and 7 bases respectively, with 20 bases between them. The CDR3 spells CASSISWDSRGGELFF. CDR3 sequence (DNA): TGTGCCAGCAGCATATCATGGGACTCCCGGGGCGGGGAGCTGTTTTTT.

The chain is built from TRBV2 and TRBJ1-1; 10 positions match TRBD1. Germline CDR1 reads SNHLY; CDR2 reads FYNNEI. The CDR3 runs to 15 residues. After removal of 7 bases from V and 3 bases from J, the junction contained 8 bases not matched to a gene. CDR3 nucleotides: TGTGCCAGCAAGAGGACAGGGGGTTACGACACTGAAGCTTTCTTT. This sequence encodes CASKRTGGYDTEAFF.

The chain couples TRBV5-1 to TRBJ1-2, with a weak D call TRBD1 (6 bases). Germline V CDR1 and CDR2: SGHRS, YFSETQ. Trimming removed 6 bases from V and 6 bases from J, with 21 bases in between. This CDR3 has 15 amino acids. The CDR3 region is CASTPLGGYPDGYTF. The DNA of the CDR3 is TGCGCCAGCACCCCGTTAGGGGGATACCCCGATGGCTACACCTTC.

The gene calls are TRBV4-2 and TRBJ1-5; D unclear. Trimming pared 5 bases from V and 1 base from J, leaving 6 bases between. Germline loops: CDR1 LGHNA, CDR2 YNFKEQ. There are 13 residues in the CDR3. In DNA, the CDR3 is TGTGCCAGCAGCAGGGAGAGCAATCAGCCCCAGCATTTT. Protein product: CASSRESNQPQHF.

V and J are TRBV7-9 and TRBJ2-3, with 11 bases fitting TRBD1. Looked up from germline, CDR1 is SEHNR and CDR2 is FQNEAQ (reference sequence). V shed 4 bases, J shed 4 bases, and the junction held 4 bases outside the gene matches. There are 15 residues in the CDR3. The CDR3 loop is CASSSPGQGADTQYF. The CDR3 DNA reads TGTGCCAGCAGCTCTCCGGGACAGGGGGCAGATACGCAGTATTTT.

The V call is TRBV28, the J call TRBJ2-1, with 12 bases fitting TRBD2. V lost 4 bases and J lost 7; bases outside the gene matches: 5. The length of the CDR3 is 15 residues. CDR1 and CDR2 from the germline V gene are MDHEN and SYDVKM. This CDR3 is CASSSTSGGWNEQFF. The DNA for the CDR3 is TGTGCCAGCAGTTCCACTAGCGGGGGGTGGAATGAGCAGTTCTTC. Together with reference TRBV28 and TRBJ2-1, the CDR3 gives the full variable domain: DVKVTQSSRYLVKRTGEKVFLECVQDMDHENMFWYRQDPGLGLRLIYFSYDVKMKEKGDIPEGYSVSREKKERFSLILESASTNQTSMYLCASSSTSGGWNEQFFGPGTRLTVL.

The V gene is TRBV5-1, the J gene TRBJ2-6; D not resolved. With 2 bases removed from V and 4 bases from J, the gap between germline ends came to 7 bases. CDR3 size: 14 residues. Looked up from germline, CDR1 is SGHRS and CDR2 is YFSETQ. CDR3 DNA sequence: TGCGCCAGCAGCTTTGGGCAGGGGGCCAACGTCCTGACTTTC. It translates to CASSFGQGANVLTF.

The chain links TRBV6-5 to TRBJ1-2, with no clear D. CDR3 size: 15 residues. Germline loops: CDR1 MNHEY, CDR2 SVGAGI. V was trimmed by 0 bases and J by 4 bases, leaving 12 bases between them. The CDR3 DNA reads TGTGCCAGCAGTTACTCGAGGGATCCAGTCTATGGCTACACCTTC. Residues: CASSYSRDPVYGYTF.

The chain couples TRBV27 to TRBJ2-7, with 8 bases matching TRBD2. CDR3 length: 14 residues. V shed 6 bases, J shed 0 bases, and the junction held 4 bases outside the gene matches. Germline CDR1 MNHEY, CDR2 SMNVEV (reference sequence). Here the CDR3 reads CASRRSGGSYEQYF. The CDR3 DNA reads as TGTGCCAGCAGACGAAGCGGGGGCTCCTACGAGCAGTACTTC.

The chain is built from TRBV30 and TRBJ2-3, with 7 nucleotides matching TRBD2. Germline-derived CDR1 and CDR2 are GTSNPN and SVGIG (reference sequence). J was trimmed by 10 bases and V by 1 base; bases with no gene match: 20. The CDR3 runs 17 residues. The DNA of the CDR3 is TGTGCCTGGAGTGCTTCGCCGACCAGCGGGTCCCGGGGGGCGCAGTATTTT. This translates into CAWSASPTSGSRGAQYF.

DNA for the CDR3: TGTGCCAGCAGCCCACGAGTGGCGGGGACTTCCTACAATGAGCAGTTCTTC. Its translation: CASSPRVAGTSYNEQFF. The gene calls are TRBV11-2 and TRBJ2-1, with D possibly matching TRBD2 (6 bases). V lost 5 bases, J lost 1 base, and 18 bases lay in between. This CDR3 contains 17 residues. Looked up from germline, CDR1 is SGHAT and CDR2 is FQNNGV.

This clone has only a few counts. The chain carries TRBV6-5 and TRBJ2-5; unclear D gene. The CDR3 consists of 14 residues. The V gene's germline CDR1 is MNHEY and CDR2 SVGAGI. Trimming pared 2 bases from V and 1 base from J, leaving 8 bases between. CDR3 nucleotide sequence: TGTGCCAGCAGTTACGGCACAGCCCAAGAGACCCAGTACTTC. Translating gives CASSYGTAQETQYF.

As DNA, the CDR3 is TGTGCAAGTCGCTTAGAAGGGGGGGTCGCAACTAATGAAAAACTGTTTTTT. Protein product: CASRLEGGVATNEKLFF. This chain connects TRBV12-2 to TRBJ1-4. TRBV12-2 is labeled a pseudogene. This CDR3 has 17 residues.

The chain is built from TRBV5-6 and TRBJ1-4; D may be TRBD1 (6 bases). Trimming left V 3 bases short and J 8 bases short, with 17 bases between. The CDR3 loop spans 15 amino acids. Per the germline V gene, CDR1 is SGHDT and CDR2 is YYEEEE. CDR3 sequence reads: CASSSPGAGDEKLFF. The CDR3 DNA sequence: TGTGCCAGCAGCTCCCCAGGGGCGGGAGACGAAAAACTGTTTTTT.